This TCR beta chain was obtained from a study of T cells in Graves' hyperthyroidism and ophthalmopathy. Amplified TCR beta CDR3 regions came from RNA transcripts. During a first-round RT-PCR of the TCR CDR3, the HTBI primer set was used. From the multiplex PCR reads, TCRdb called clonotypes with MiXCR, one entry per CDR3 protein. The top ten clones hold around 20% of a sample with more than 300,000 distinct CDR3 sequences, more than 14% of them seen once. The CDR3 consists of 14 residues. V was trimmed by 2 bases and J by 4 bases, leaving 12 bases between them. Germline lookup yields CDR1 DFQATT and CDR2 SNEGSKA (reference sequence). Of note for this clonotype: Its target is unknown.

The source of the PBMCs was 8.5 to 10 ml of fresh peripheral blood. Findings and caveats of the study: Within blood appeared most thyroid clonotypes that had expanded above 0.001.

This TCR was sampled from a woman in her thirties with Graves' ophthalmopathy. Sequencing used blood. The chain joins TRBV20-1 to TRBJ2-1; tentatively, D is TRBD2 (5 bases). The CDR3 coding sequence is TGCAGTGCTAGAAATCCTAGCCTATACAATGAGCAGTTCTTC. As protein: CSARNPSLYNEQFF.